This T cell receptor (beta chain) comes out of a study of identical twins. With 2 bases removed from V and 0 bases from J, the gap between germline ends came to 13 bases. Germline V lookup: CDR1 SQVTM, CDR2 ANQGSEA. This CDR3 has 15 residues. A template switching step contributed a universal primer site, while unique molecular identifiers were present in the cDNA. TCRdb used MiXCR to reprocess the 5' RACE reads, holding one entry per CDR3 protein. The sample consists of under 900,000 distinct CDR3 sequences, about 12% of them appearing once. A further study also used this sample, focusing on yellow fever vaccine responses in identical twins. That study reports: As reported, the vaccine T cell response of twins seemed partly convergent and partly personalized.

The receptor comes from a woman aged 18-30 years in good health. The rearrangement uses TRBV29-1 and TRBJ1-1; possible D gene TRBD1, 5 bases. The specimen was PBMCs. The CDR3 spells CSVESQGGVNTEAFF. CDR3 nucleotide sequence: TGCAGCGTTGAATCGCAGGGAGGTGTGAACACTGAAGCTTTCTTT.